This T cell receptor beta chain was retrieved from a study of graft-versus-host responses after intestinal transplantation. On the study more broadly: Recipients had transplants, and these were multivisceral, liver-intestinal, or isolated intestinal. Anti-thymocyte globulin induction, then tacrolimus and steroids for two to four years, went to all recipients. Study results and limitations: High graft-versus-host to host-versus-graft clonal ratios were seen in allografts of patients with graft-donor T cell macrochimerism. The recipient marrow held GvH clones, and some of them showed up first in ileum or blood.

Only in-frame clones appear in the TCRdb table, and some are missing; sequencing was by immunoSEQ multiplex PCR. The table has more than 95,000 clones, approximately 84% seen once; the top ten hold over 0.7%. Germline V gives CDR1 MNHNS, CDR2 SASEGT. The CDR3 runs to 13 residues. The V gene end was trimmed by 8 bases and the J gene end by 5 bases; junction bases not matched to a gene: 7. About this clone: No antigen is known for it.

This receptor was taken from a human donor who received an intestinal transplant. The sample was unstimulated CD4+ T cells sorted from spleen or lymph node cells, taken before intestinal transplant. This sequence joins TRBV6-1 and TRBJ2-7; TRBD1 agrees at 9 bases. CDR3 sequence (DNA): TGTGCCAGCCACCTTACAGGGGGCAACGAGCAGTACTTC. Its translation: CASHLTGGNEQYF.